This T cell receptor (beta chain) was observed in a study of PD-L1 blockade in urothelial cancer (dated by TCRdb to about 2017). Study-wide context: Every patient began therapy in 2014 and was given atezolizumab 1,200 mg intravenously every 3 weeks. Pretreatment blood TCR-seq was available for about 28 patients, at least one posttreatment blood collection was obtained for 24 patients, and tumor TCR-seq was available for 24 patients. The study was an exploratory multi-omic analysis of somatic, immune and clinical correlates of response to PD-L1 blockade with atezolizumab in urothelial cancer. A median of around 150,000 T cells and approximately 83,000 unique TCRs was obtained from blood samples, and a median clonality of 0.080 was observed. Patients had an ECOG performance status of 0 or 1 and had received between 0 and 3 prior chemotherapy regimens. Whole exome sequencing and RNA sequencing of pretreatment tumors were performed alongside TCR sequencing in the same patients. Durable clinical benefit was defined as progression-free survival longer than 6 months, and TCR features were also tested against progression-free and overall survival. Nine patients reached durable clinical benefit, while 20 patients did not. Pretreatment tumor samples, along with matched peripheral blood serially collected before and after atezolizumab treatment, were subjected to TCR sequencing. About nine tenths of the roughly 29 patients were males with bladder-origin urothelial cancer, and about 60% of the 29 reported a prior smoking history. Blood samples were analyzed at two time points: 3 weeks after treatment start (second dose) and 6 weeks after treatment start.

To estimate absolute template abundance from read counts, synthetic TCR analog templates were spiked into each PCR. Using the immunoSEQ assay, TCRbeta CDR3 regions were amplified from genomic DNA with bias-controlled V and J gene primers. Sequencing of rearranged TCRbeta segments was done at approximately 20X coverage. On the authors' methods: Sequencing errors were corrected by clustering and CDR3s were annotated against IMGT to assign V, D and J genes. Downstream analyses used only productive TCRbeta rearrangements, leaving out any out-of-frame or stop-codon sequences. Clonality was calculated as one minus the Shannon entropy normalized by the log of the number of unique productive sequences. Fisher's exact test with Benjamini-Hochberg correction, at a threshold of adjusted p below 0.01, was used to find clones that differed between time points or between blood and tumor. What TCRdb holds here is the immuneACCESS table cut down to in-frame rearrangements. Part of the clones is not present; checked against another copy, under half of the missing clones reflect an unresolved V gene, and the others are unexplained. V and J calls and clone size are those listed in that table; D and trimming were worked out from the DNA. The sample data list some 50,000 clones, and around 88% of these were observed just once. The ten largest clonotypes hold around 15% of the sample.

A remark on this clone: Its binding antigen is unknown. Base-call qualities are not available, and no considerably larger clone is one nucleotide away.

The label giving this sample's time point can be read as: pretreatment peripheral blood. The cohort included about 27 patients with locally advanced or metastatic urothelial carcinoma who were treated at Memorial Sloan Kettering on a trial protocol. Peripheral blood mononuclear cells were collected from each patient pretreatment and during treatment, giving between 1 and 8 total time points per patient. The Qiagen DNeasy Blood extraction kit was used to purify genomic DNA from total PBMCs and from tumor samples. PBMCs were collected pretreatment and during treatment and were isolated and stored as previously described. Study-wide conclusions, independent of this receptor: Patients with durable benefit showed greater expansion of tumor-associated TCR clones in peripheral blood 3 weeks after starting treatment (n ≈ 23, p = 0.022). A pretreatment peripheral blood TCR clonality below the median was linked to improved progression-free and overall survival. Because of the small sample size (n ≈ 27) and the many exploratory analyses performed, the results are intended to be regarded as hypothesis-generating.

The germline V gene sets CDR1 to SGHAT and CDR2 to FQNNGV. Its CDR3 holds 15 amino acids, cysteine through phenylalanine. Of the read, only the CDR3 DNA is kept; its 45 bases are in frame from base 1. V is pared back by 1 base and J by 2 bases, with 11 bases lying between the germline termini. The V and J segments used are TRBV11-2 and TRBJ2-5; the D gene cannot be named for sure. Sequenced material: PBMCs, taken around atezolizumab (anti-PD-L1) treatment. The receptor was isolated from an older woman with urothelial cancer. The nucleotide sequence is given as TGTGCCAGCAGCTTAGTTAGAGGTACTCAAGAGACCCAGTACTTC. Translated, this is CASSLVRGTQETQYF.